The 18 T cell receptor beta chains presented below share a single source sample, sequenced in a study of CD8 T cells in Susac syndrome. A quantity of roughly 0.5 to 1 ug RNA underwent reverse transcription using random hexamers. MiXCR was run by TCRdb on the immunoSEQ multiplex PCR reads, yielding one entry per CDR3 protein. The sample yields 250,000 to 350,000 distinct CDR3 sequences, more than 75% seen once. The material sequenced was CD8+ T cells from PBMCs. The receptors stem from a human donor with multiple sclerosis.

This chain uses TRBV6-2 or TRBV6-3 with TRBJ1-2; perhaps TRBD1 as D (6 bases). Deletions cut 0 bases from V and 4 bases from J, with 33 bases between. The CDR3 contains 22 residues. Per the germline V gene, CDR1 is MNHEY and CDR2 is SVGEGT. CDR3 residues: CASSYSKVRGGFALPHRYGYTF. The CDR3 bases are TGTGCCAGCAGTTACTCGAAGGTCAGGGGTGGTTTCGCCCTCCCGCATCGCTATGGCTACACCTTC.

The chain employs TRBV28 and TRBJ2-1; TRBD1 matches at 9 bases. Germline trimming cut 6 bases from V and 7 bases from J; bases unmatched to any gene: 7. CDR1 is MDHEN and CDR2 is SYDVKM in the germline V gene. CDR3 length: 14 residues. CDR3 in amino acids: CASRSPGQGNEQFF. CDR3 DNA sequence: TGTGCCAGCAGGTCACCGGGACAGGGAAATGAGCAGTTCTTC.

The chain employs TRBV29-1 and TRBJ1-3; no firm D call. Trimming removed 4 bases from V and 2 bases from J, with 9 bases in between. The CDR3 totals 13 residues. Germline lookup yields CDR1 SQVTM and CDR2 ANQGSEA. CDR3 sequence (DNA): TGCAGCGTTGCACCAGACCCTGGAAACACCATATATTTT. This codes for CSVAPDPGNTIYF.

The V call is TRBV4-1, the J call TRBJ2-3; D is tentatively TRBD1 or TRBD2 (7 bases each). The V gene's germline CDR1 is MGHRA and CDR2 YSYEKL. Between the trimmed V and J ends, which lost 9 bases and 9 bases, there was a span of 22 bases. This CDR3 is built from 14 residues. The CDR3 region is CASNPNRQGGTQYF. The CDR3 region has the DNA TGCGCCAGTAATCCCAATCGACAGGGAGGGACGCAGTATTTT.

This chain connects TRBV6-2 or TRBV6-3 to TRBJ2-2; TRBD2 matches at 7 bases. The CDR3 is 16 amino acids. Losses at the gene ends were 1 base for V and 9 bases for J; bases not matched to a gene: 11. CDR1 is MNHEY, CDR2 SVGEGT, per germline. CDR3 amino acids: CASSYYRDGGSRELFF. The CDR3 DNA sequence: TGTGCCAGCAGTTACTACCGGGACGGGGGGTCCCGGGAGCTGTTTTTT.

The CDR3 coding sequence is TGTGCCAGCAGCCAAGGGACACCGGGGAGAGATGGCTACACCTTC. It is translated as CASSQGTPGRDGYTF. V is TRBV7-9 and J is TRBJ1-2; weak D call: TRBD1 (6 bases). The CDR3 has 15 residues. Germline loops: CDR1 SEHNR, CDR2 FQNEAQ (reference sequence). Trimming left V 5 bases short and J 6 bases short, with 19 bases between.

J is TRBJ2-7 and V is TRBV7-8; D is undetermined. Trimming left V 6 bases short and J 0 bases short, with 12 bases between. Germline CDR1 SGHVS, CDR2 FQNEAQ. This CDR3 spans 14 amino acids. The CDR3 nucleotides read TGTGCCAGCAGGTCCGAAGTCAGCTCCTACGAGCAGTACTTC. Translated: CASRSEVSSYEQYF.

The chain combines TRBV13 with TRBJ2-1, with TRBD2 identical over 9 bases. The CDR3 extends over 16 amino acids. The V and J ends lost 3 bases and 4 bases, in that order; junction bases with no gene match: 7. Looked up from germline, CDR1 is PRHDT and CDR2 is FYEKMQ (reference sequence). CDR3 DNA sequence: TGTGCCAGCAGCTTTCCTCTAGCGGGGCCGTACAATGAGCAGTTCTTC. Residues: CASSFPLAGPYNEQFF.

This clonotype was seen once. This chain links TRBV5-5 with TRBJ1-1; no reliable D call. Trimming took off 2 bases at V and 0 bases at J, with 11 bases between the two ends. The CDR3 is 15 residues long. Germline CDR1 SGHKS, CDR2 YYEKEE (reference sequence). CDR3 bases: TGTGCCAGCAGCTTCTGGCCGACCATGAACACTGAAGCTTTCTTT. The encoded protein is CASSFWPTMNTEAFF.

This clonotype came up a few times. V usage is TRBV6-5 and J usage is TRBJ1-2; D not resolved. V was shortened by 0 bases and J by 4 bases, with 9 bases between the two germline ends. Per the germline V gene, CDR1 is MNHEY and CDR2 is SVGAGI. The CDR3 is 14 residues long. DNA of the CDR3: TGTGCCAGCAGTTACTCAGATCTTGGCTATGGCTACACCTTC. It specifies CASSYSDLGYGYTF.

This clonotype was observed a single time. The CDR3 DNA sequence: TGTGCCAGCTCACCATCCGGGACGGATAACTACGAGCAGTACTTC. Protein product: CASSPSGTDNYEQYF. The chain has TRBV18 and TRBJ2-7; D might be TRBD1 or TRBD2, each matching 5 bases. From germline, CDR1 is KGHSH and CDR2 LQKENI. V shed 2 bases and J shed 3 bases, with 14 bases lying between them. The CDR3 spans 15 residues.

This chain connects TRBV9 to TRBJ2-1, with 11 bases aligning to TRBD2. This CDR3 is 15 amino acids long. Germline lookup yields CDR1 SGDLS and CDR2 YYNGEE. The V gene end was trimmed by 3 bases and the J gene end by 6 bases; junction bases not matched to a gene: 5. The CDR3 loop reads CASSGSGRAPNEQFF. CDR3 bases: TGTGCCAGCAGCGGTAGCGGGAGGGCCCCCAATGAGCAGTTCTTC.

The chain employs TRBV2 and TRBJ2-7; D is ambiguous. CDR1 is SNHLY and CDR2 is FYNNEI in the germline V gene. Between the trimmed V and J ends, which lost 0 bases and 0 bases, there was a span of 9 bases. The CDR3 spans 15 residues. The CDR3: CASSEAPGYSYEQYF. The CDR3 region has the DNA TGTGCCAGCAGTGAAGCGCCGGGTTACTCCTACGAGCAGTACTTC.

Here the CDR3 reads CASSPLLSGNEQFF. The DNA of the CDR3 is TGTGCCAGCAGCCCCCTACTTTCGGGAAATGAGCAGTTCTTC. This chain joins TRBV27 and TRBJ2-1, with D possibly TRBD2 on 5 matching bases. There are 14 residues in the CDR3. Trimming removed 6 bases at V and 7 bases at J, with 16 bases between. From germline, CDR1 is MNHEY and CDR2 SMNVEV (reference sequence).

The V and J genes are TRBV7-9 and TRBJ2-1; D tentatively reads TRBD1 or TRBD2 (6 bases each). V lost 7 bases, J lost 6 bases, and 16 bases lay in between. This CDR3 contains 14 residues. CDR1 and CDR2 (germline): SEHNR, FQNEAQ (reference sequence). The CDR3 DNA reads as TGTGCCAGCACCCCTGGGTGGGGGGCCAATGAGCAGTTCTTC. Translated, it gives CASTPGWGANEQFF.

The chain employs TRBV4-1 and TRBJ1-2, with D maybe TRBD1 (5 bases). The length of the CDR3 is 14 residues. Germline-derived CDR1 and CDR2 are MGHRA and YSYEKL. Trimming stripped 2 bases from V and 5 bases from J, with 12 bases between. The CDR3 nucleotides read TGCGCCAGCAGCCAACCAGGGTCGGTGTATGGCTACACCTTC. Translating it yields CASSQPGSVYGYTF.

V usage is TRBV18 and J usage is TRBJ2-7, with 8 bases aligning to TRBD1. The CDR3 totals 14 residues. The germline V gene has CDR1 KGHSH and CDR2 LQKENI. The ends lost 8 bases at V and 1 base at J; junction bases unmatched: 7. Written as DNA, the CDR3 is TGTGCCAGCCCACACCGGGACAGGTCCTACGAGCAGTACTTC. This codes for CASPHRDRSYEQYF.

This chain joins TRBV27 and TRBJ2-7; 7 bases align to TRBD2. With 2 bases clipped from V and 6 bases from J, the junction kept 10 bases outside the gene matches. The CDR3 covers 15 residues. Germline assignment: CDR1 MNHEY and CDR2 SMNVEV (reference sequence). Written as DNA, the CDR3 is TGTGCCAGCAGTTTAGGAGGCGGGAGTACCTTCGAGCAGTACTTC. Its protein product is CASSLGGGSTFEQYF.